The 27 T cell receptor beta chains listed next were all sequenced from one sample in a study of neurological immune-mediated disorders. TCRdb ran MiXCR on the 5' RACE reads and lists one entry per CDR3 protein. The sample includes about 77,000 distinct CDR3 sequences, roughly 9.5% seen only once; the top ten take 1.7%. Input material: PBMCs. The source is a man aged 45 to 65 in good health.

This clonotype was counted at least ten times. This rearrangement joins TRBV7-2 to TRBJ2-7; 8 bases map to TRBD2. Germline V gene data show CDR1 as SGHTA and CDR2 as FQGNSA. The CDR3 has 15 amino acids. The V segment lost 3 bases and the J segment 6 bases; nucleotides outside the gene matches: 10. The CDR3 sequence is CASSFTSGRDGEQYF. The CDR3 nucleotides are TGTGCCAGCAGCTTCACAAGCGGGAGAGATGGCGAGCAGTACTTC. Complete variable domain (other parts from reference TRBV7-2 and TRBJ2-7): GAGVSQSPSNKVTEKGKDVELRCDPISGHTALYWYRQSLGQGLEFLIYFQGNSAPDKSGLPSDRFSAERTGGSVSTLTIQRTQQEDSAVYLCASSFTSGRDGEQYFGPGTRLTVT.

This clonotype has a count of ten or more. The chain is built from TRBV10-3 and TRBJ2-3, with D possibly being TRBD2 (5 bases). This CDR3 is 14 amino acids long. Germline CDR1 ENHRY, CDR2 SYGVKD. Trimming shortened V by 10 bases and J by 0 bases, and 14 bases separated the two germline ends. In DNA, the CDR3 is TGTGCCAGCGCGGCTAGCACTAGCACAGATACGCAGTATTTT. This sequence encodes CASAASTSTDTQYF.

CDR3 sequence: CASSLHLSGITDTQYF. Written as DNA, the CDR3 is TGCGCCAGCAGCCTCCATCTAAGCGGGATCACAGATACGCAGTATTTT. The rearrangement joins TRBV4-3 to TRBJ2-3, with 7 bases matching TRBD2. V lost 4 bases to trimming and J lost 2 bases; unmatched junction nucleotides: 9. Looked up from germline, CDR1 is LGHNA and CDR2 is YSLEER. The CDR3 sequence is 16 residues long.

This clonotype was counted at least ten times. In DNA, the CDR3 is TGCGCCAGCAGCCCTAGCCAAGAGGCTCTCAATGAGCAGTTCTTC. Translating it yields CASSPSQEALNEQFF. The chain has TRBV4-3 and TRBJ2-1, with TRBD2 as a possible D gene (5 bases). This CDR3 comprises 15 residues. V was trimmed by 4 bases and J by 6 bases, leaving 16 bases between them. Germline V gene lookup returns CDR1 LGHNA and CDR2 YSLEER.

This clonotype was picked up many times. The rearrangement uses TRBV11-2 and TRBJ2-4; 7 positions match TRBD1. Trimming removed 1 base from V and 3 bases from J; junction bases left unmatched: 6. Germline-derived CDR1 and CDR2 are SGHAT and FQNNGV. The CDR3 runs 16 residues. CDR3 nucleotides: TGTGCCAGCAGCTTAGGCCCGGGACAGAACAAAAACATTCAGTACTTC. This gives the protein CASSLGPGQNKNIQYF.

This clonotype came up many times. V usage is TRBV7-9 and J usage is TRBJ2-7; no reliable D call. Trimming left V 3 bases short and J 3 bases short, with 9 bases between. The CDR3 has 13 amino acids. CDR1 SEHNR and CDR2 FQNEAQ come from the germline V gene (reference sequence). CDR3 sequence reads: CASSFQAGYEQYF. The DNA of the CDR3 is TGTGCCAGCAGCTTCCAGGCCGGCTACGAGCAGTACTTC.

Ten or more counts support this clonotype. The chain uses TRBV29-1 and TRBJ1-4; D gene uncertain. The V gene lost 6 bases and the J gene lost 8 bases, with 16 bases spanning the gap. CDR1 and CDR2 (germline): SQVTM, ANQGSEA. The CDR3 is 13 amino acids. DNA for the CDR3: TGCAGCGTCCTAGGCCAAAATACAGAAAAACTGTTTTTT. Its translation is CSVLGQNTEKLFF.

In its sample, this clonotype was seen many times. The V call is TRBV4-2, the J call TRBJ2-7; D perhaps matches TRBD1 (6 bases). CDR1 and CDR2 from the germline V gene are LGHNA and YNFKEQ. CDR3 length: 16 amino acids. The V and J ends lost 4 bases and 0 bases respectively, with 16 bases between them. The CDR3 sequence is CASSPAGAEPSYEQYF. Here the CDR3 DNA reads TGTGCCAGCAGCCCAGCAGGGGCAGAACCCTCCTACGAGCAGTACTTC.

At least ten counts were recorded for this clonotype. The rearrangement joins TRBV7-2 to TRBJ2-1; either TRBD1 or TRBD2 may supply D (5 bases each). Germline-derived CDR1 and CDR2 are SGHTA and FQGNSA. The germline V and J ends were trimmed by 5 bases and 6 bases, with 14 bases remaining between them. CDR3 length: 14 residues. The CDR3 spells CASSIGARGNEQFF. The CDR3 nucleotides are TGTGCCAGCAGCATAGGGGCCCGGGGCAATGAGCAGTTCTTC.

This clonotype was seen only a few times. CDR3 sequence reads: CASGRGPDEQFF. CDR3 nucleotides: TGCGCCAGCGGCAGGGGTCCGGATGAGCAGTTCTTC. J is TRBJ2-1 and V is TRBV10-2; D might be TRBD1 (6 bases). Germline CDR1 reads WSHSY; CDR2 reads SAAADI. V was clipped by 8 bases and J by 8 bases, with 13 bases between them. The CDR3 runs to 12 residues.

This clonotype was counted ten times or more. The chain couples TRBV28 to TRBJ2-7; 9 bases fit TRBD1. In germline, CDR1 is MDHEN, CDR2 SYDVKM. V shed 6 bases, J shed 3 bases, and the junction held 12 bases outside the gene matches. The CDR3 totals 16 residues. The CDR3 here is CASSPSGQGQNYEQYF. The DNA for the CDR3 is TGTGCCAGCAGCCCTTCGGGACAGGGACAAAACTACGAGCAGTACTTC.

Ten or more counts support this clonotype. This chain links TRBV5-1 with TRBJ2-7; perhaps TRBD1 as D (6 bases). V gave up 2 bases and J gave up 6 bases, with 12 bases separating them. This CDR3 contains 13 residues. The germline V gene has CDR1 SGHRS and CDR2 YFSETQ. The CDR3 loop is CASSFTGSREQYF. The CDR3 DNA is TGCGCCAGCAGCTTTACAGGGTCCCGCGAGCAGTACTTC. Full variable domain (remainder filled in from reference TRBV5-1 and TRBJ2-7): KAGVTQTPRYLIKTRGQQVTLSCSPISGHRSVSWYQQTPGQGLQFLFEYFSETQRNKGNFPGRFSGRQFSNSRSEMNVSTLELGDSALYLCASSFTGSREQYFGPGTRLTVT.

This clonotype was seen ten or more times. This sequence joins TRBV12-3 or TRBV12-4 and TRBJ1-5; D remains ambiguous. This CDR3 comprises 12 residues. V lost 4 bases, J lost 5 bases, and 6 bases lay in between. CDR3 DNA: TGTGCCAGCAGTTCCCCAGATCAGCCCCAGCATTTT. This translates into CASSSPDQPQHF.

The table lists this clonotype with many counts. This chain uses TRBV5-1 with TRBJ2-1; D call uncertain. Trimming stripped 6 bases from V and 1 base from J, with 11 bases between. The CDR3 loop spans 14 amino acids. The germline V gene encodes CDR1 SGHRS and CDR2 YFSETQ. Here the CDR3 reads CASTQRESYNEQFF. The CDR3 DNA is TGCGCCAGCACCCAGCGTGAATCCTACAATGAGCAGTTCTTC.

This clonotype has a count of ten or more. The CDR3 loop reads CSATRGLNSPLHF. The CDR3 DNA is TGCAGTGCTACTCGAGGGCTTAATTCACCCCTCCACTTT. The V gene is TRBV20-1, the J gene TRBJ1-6; D is uncertain. The CDR3 sequence is 13 residues long. V lost 4 bases, J lost 6 bases, and 10 bases lay in between. Germline CDR1 reads DFQATT; CDR2 reads SNEGSKA (reference sequence).

This clonotype was observed many times. The rearrangement links TRBV30 to TRBJ2-7, with 13 positions matching TRBD2. This CDR3 is 14 amino acids long. Per germline, CDR1 GTSNPN and CDR2 SVGIG (reference sequence). V was pared by 5 bases and J by 7 bases, with 8 bases of the junction left unmatched. The CDR3 protein is CAWRRTSGGGEQYF. CDR3 nucleotide sequence: TGTGCCTGGCGCCGGACTAGCGGGGGAGGGGAGCAGTACTTC. The complete variable domain, with remaining parts taken from reference TRBV30 and TRBJ2-7, reads SQTIHQWPATLVQPVGSPLSLECTVEGTSNPNLYWYRQAAGRGLQLLFYSVGIGQISSEVPQNLSASRPQDRQFILSSKKLLLSDSGFYLCAWRRTSGGGEQYFGPGTRLTVT.

The V gene is TRBV5-1, the J gene TRBJ2-5; 12 bases match TRBD2. Unmatched junction bases numbered 6, after V lost 4 bases and J lost 5 bases. This CDR3 has 15 amino acids. From germline, CDR1 is SGHRS and CDR2 YFSETQ. CDR3 coding DNA: TGCGCCAGCAGCCAGACGACTAGCGGGAGTGAGACCCAGTACTTC. Its translation: CASSQTTSGSETQYF. Looking up the rest from reference TRBV5-1 and TRBJ2-5 gives the full variable domain: KAGVTQTPRYLIKTRGQQVTLSCSPISGHRSVSWYQQTPGQGLQFLFEYFSETQRNKGNFPGRFSGRQFSNSRSEMNVSTLELGDSALYLCASSQTTSGSETQYFGPGTRLLVL.

This clonotype has just a few counts. The V gene is TRBV5-1, the J gene TRBJ2-7; TRBD1 matches 11 bases. Germline CDR1 reads SGHRS; CDR2 reads YFSETQ. CDR3 length equals 15 residues. Trimming took 3 bases from V and 2 from J; bases not matched to a gene: 4. CDR3 sequence (DNA): TGCGCCAGCAGCTCCGGGACAGGGGGACCCTACGAGCAGTACTTC. Amino acids: CASSSGTGGPYEQYF.

The rearrangement uses TRBV27 and TRBJ2-5, with D maybe TRBD2 (6 bases). CDR1 MNHEY and CDR2 SMNVEV come from the germline V gene (reference sequence). The length of the CDR3 is 14 residues. The V and J ends lost 4 bases and 1 base respectively, with 10 bases between them. CDR3 nucleotide sequence: TGTGCCAGCAGTTCGGGGGACTTCCAAGAGACCCAGTACTTC. Its protein is CASSSGDFQETQYF.

This clonotype was observed many times. V and J are TRBV20-1 and TRBJ2-1, with a weak D call TRBD1 (7 bases). CDR3 length equals 13 residues. Germline-derived CDR1 and CDR2 are DFQATT and SNEGSKA (reference sequence). V gave up 7 bases and J gave up 5 bases, with 15 bases separating them. CDR3 residues: CSVGRGVHNEQFF. CDR3 sequence (DNA): TGCAGTGTTGGCAGGGGGGTACACAATGAGCAGTTCTTC.

This clonotype has ten or more counts. The chain uses TRBV28 and TRBJ2-3; TRBD2 agrees at 11 bases. The CDR3 spans 15 residues. After removal of 7 bases from V and 5 bases from J, the junction contained 8 bases not matched to a gene. The germline V gene has CDR1 MDHEN and CDR2 SYDVKM. The chain's CDR3 is CASIDSGGARDTQYF. DNA of the CDR3: TGTGCCAGCATTGATAGCGGGGGGGCGCGAGATACGCAGTATTTT.

The chain combines TRBV7-3 with TRBJ2-1, with a possible D match to TRBD2 (5 bases). Trimming removed 5 bases at V and 8 bases at J, with 22 bases between. Looked up from germline, CDR1 is SGHTA and CDR2 is FQGTGA. The CDR3 sequence is 16 residues long. This chain's CDR3 is CASSTLAWVALDEQFF. The CDR3 DNA follows: TGTGCCAGCAGCACCTTAGCGTGGGTGGCGCTTGATGAGCAGTTCTTC.

This clonotype has at least ten counts. This chain joins TRBV7-2 and TRBJ2-6; D gene unclear. V lost 3 bases to trimming and J lost 0 bases, with 18 bases between them. The CDR3 has 19 amino acids. CDR1 is SGHTA and CDR2 is FQGNSA in the germline V gene. The CDR3 sequence is CASSFSRAKGRSGANVLTF. CDR3 DNA: TGTGCCAGCAGCTTCTCCCGGGCCAAGGGCCGCTCTGGGGCCAACGTCCTGACTTTC.

This clonotype was detected many times. The chain has TRBV28 and TRBJ1-6; D perhaps matches TRBD1 (5 bases). This CDR3 has 15 residues. CDR1 and CDR2 from the germline V gene are MDHEN and SYDVKM. V was cut by 8 bases and J by 7 bases, with 18 bases left in between. CDR3 sequence (DNA): TGTGCCAGCGGCCTAGGGACGTGGAGAAATTCACCCCTCCACTTT. It codes for CASGLGTWRNSPLHF. Full variable domain (missing parts from reference TRBV28 and TRBJ1-6): DVKVTQSSRYLVKRTGEKVFLECVQDMDHENMFWYRQDPGLGLRLIYFSYDVKMKEKGDIPEGYSVSREKKERFSLILESASTNQTSMYLCASGLGTWRNSPLHFGNGTRLTVT.

In this sample, this clonotype turned up many times. The rearrangement joins TRBV6-5 to TRBJ2-5, with D unclear. Trimming took 6 bases from V and 5 from J, leaving 19 bases between them. CDR3 length equals 15 residues. Germline loops: CDR1 MNHEY, CDR2 SVGAGI. CDR3 amino acids: CASSRSGVTGETQYF. The CDR3, as DNA: TGTGCCAGCAGCCGTAGTGGGGTCACTGGGGAGACCCAGTACTTC.

This chain connects TRBV24-1 to TRBJ2-7; 8 nucleotides match TRBD1. The CDR3 consists of 15 residues. The trim removed 4 bases at V and 7 bases at J, leaving 11 bases unmatched. Looked up from germline, CDR1 is KGHDR and CDR2 is SFDVKD. CDR3 sequence (DNA): TGTGCCACCAGTGAGACCACAGGGGGGTCCTCGGAGCAGTACTTC. Translated, it gives CATSETTGGSSEQYF.

This clonotype has a count of ten or more. The chain combines TRBV29-1 with TRBJ2-1; 7 bases map to TRBD2. The V and J ends lost 7 bases and 5 bases, in that order; junction bases with no gene match: 8. The CDR3 is made up of 13 amino acids. Germline CDR1 reads SQVTM; CDR2 reads ANQGSEA. CDR3 region: CSGGASGNNEQFF. CDR3 DNA sequence: TGCAGCGGTGGGGCTAGCGGAAACAATGAGCAGTTCTTC.